Sequencing of this T cell receptor beta chain was carried out in a study of shared clonotypes between healthy human individuals. J was trimmed by 5 bases and V by 6 bases; bases with no gene match: 6. Per germline, CDR1 MNHEY and CDR2 SVGAGI. The CDR3 contains 15 residues. Produced via immunoSEQ multiplex PCR; TCRdb's table is partial and in-frame only. The data contain 2,500,000 or so clones, 93% of them singletons. Participating donors were healthy, HIV-negative adults free of recent acute infections or vaccinations. Every donor, a Caucasian adult, lived in Nashville, Tennessee. The gene calls are TRBV6-5 and TRBJ2-1, with TRBD2 matching over 11 bases. This TCR was sampled from a man younger than 35 in good health. Some clones in this sample may be carry-over from other donors' samples. The sample consisted of naive CD4+ T cells from PBMCs. Subset meaning: CD45RA+ positively selected. As DNA, the CDR3 is TGTGCCAGCAGATTTAGCGGGAGGGCCAACAATGAGCAGTTCTTC. Its protein product is CASRFSGRANNEQFF.